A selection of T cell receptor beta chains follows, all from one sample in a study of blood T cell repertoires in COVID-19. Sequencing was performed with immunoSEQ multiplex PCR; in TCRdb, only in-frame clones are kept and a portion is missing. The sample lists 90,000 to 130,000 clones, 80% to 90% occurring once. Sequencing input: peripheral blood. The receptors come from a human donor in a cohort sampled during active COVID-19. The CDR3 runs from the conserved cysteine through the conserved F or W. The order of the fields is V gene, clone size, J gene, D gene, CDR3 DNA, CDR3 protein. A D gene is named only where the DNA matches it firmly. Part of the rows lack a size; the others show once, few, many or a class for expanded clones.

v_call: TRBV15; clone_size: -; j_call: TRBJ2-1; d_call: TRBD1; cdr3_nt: TGTGCCACCAGCAGAGGGCCTCCAGGGGGTGATGAGCAGTTCTTC; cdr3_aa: CATSRGPPGGDEQFF
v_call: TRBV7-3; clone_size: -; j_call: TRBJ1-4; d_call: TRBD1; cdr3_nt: TGTGCCAGCAGCTTAGGTGGCAGGGGGCCGGGGGAAAAACTGTTTTTT; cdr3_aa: CASSLGGRGPGEKLFF
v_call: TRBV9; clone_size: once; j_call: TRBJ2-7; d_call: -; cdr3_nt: TGTGCCAGCACCCCTGGACAGAGCTCCTACGAGCAGTACTTC; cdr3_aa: CASTPGQSSYEQYF
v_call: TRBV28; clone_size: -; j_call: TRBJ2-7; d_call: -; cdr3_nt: TGTGCCAGCCAACGCGTGGCGGCCTACGAGCAGTACTTC; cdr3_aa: CASQRVAAYEQYF
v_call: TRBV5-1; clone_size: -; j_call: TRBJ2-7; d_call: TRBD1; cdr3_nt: TGCGCCAGCAGCTTGGAGACAGGGAACCCCTACGAGCAGTACTTC; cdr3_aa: CASSLETGNPYEQYF
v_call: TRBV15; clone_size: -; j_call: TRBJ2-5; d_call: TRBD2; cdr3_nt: TGTGCCACCAGCAGAGATTCGGCGGCGGGGGTGACCCAGTACTTC; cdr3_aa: CATSRDSAAGVTQYF
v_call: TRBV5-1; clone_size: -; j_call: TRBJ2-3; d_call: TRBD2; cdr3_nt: TGCGCCAGCAGCTTGCACAGACTTGGACTAGCGGGCGACACAGATACGCAGTATTTT; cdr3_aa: CASSLHRLGLAGDTDTQYF
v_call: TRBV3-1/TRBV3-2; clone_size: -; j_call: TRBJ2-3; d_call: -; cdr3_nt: TGTGCCAGCAGCCGCTCAGAAGATATCACAGATACGCAGTATTTT; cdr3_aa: CASSRSEDITDTQYF
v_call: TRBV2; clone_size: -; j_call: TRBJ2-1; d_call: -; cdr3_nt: TGTGCCAGCAGTGTGGGGCAATCTCCCTACAATGAGCAGTTCTTC; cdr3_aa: CASSVGQSPYNEQFF
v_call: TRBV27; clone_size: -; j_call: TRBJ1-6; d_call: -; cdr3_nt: TGTGCCAGCAGTTTGAGTAGCTCCTATAATTCACCCCTCCACTTT; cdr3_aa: CASSLSSSYNSPLHF
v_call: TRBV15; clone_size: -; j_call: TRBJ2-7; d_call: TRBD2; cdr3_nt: TGTGCCACCACGGGACTAGCGGGAGGGATGCAGTACTTC; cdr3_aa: CATTGLAGGMQYF
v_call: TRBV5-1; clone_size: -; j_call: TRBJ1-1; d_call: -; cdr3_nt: TGCGCCAGCAGCTTGGGGGACTTGAACACTGAAGCTTTCTTT; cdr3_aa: CASSLGDLNTEAFF
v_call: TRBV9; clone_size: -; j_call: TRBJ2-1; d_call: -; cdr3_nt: TGTGCCAGCAGCGTAGGCCTCGGCAATGAGCAGTTCTTC; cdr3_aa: CASSVGLGNEQFF
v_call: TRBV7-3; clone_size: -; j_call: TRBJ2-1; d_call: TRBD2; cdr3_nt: TGTGCCAGCAGCCTCTCCGGGACTACCAACAATGAGCAGTTCTTC; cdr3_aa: CASSLSGTTNNEQFF
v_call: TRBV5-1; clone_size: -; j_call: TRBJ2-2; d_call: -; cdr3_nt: TGCGCCAGCAGCACGGACAGAGCGAACACCGGGGAGCTGTTTTTT; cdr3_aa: CASSTDRANTGELFF
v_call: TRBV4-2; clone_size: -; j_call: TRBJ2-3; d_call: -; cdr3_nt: TGTGCCAGCAGCCAAGGAGTGGGCCCGAGTTCCACAGATACGCAGTATTTT; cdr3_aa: CASSQGVGPSSTDTQYF
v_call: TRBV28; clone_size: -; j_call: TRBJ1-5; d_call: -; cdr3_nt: TGTGCCAGCAGTTTACCGGGGAATAGCAATCAGCCCCAGCATTTT; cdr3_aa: CASSLPGNSNQPQHF
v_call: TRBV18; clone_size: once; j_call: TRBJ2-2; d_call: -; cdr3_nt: TGTGCCAGCTCACCACAAAATCAGCGGGTGGTCACCGGGGAGCTGTTTTTT; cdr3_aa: CASSPQNQRVVTGELFF
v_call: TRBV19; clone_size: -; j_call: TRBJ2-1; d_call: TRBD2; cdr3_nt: TGTGCCAGTAGTATAAGAACTAGCGGATACAATGAGCAGTTCTTC; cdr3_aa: CASSIRTSGYNEQFF
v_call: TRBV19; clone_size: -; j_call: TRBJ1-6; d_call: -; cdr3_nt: TGTGCCAGTAGTCCCTTGACCGGGGTCAATTCACCCCTCCACTTT; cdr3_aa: CASSPLTGVNSPLHF
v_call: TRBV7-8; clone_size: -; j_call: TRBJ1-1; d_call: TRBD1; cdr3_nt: TGTGCCAGCAGCGGAGAGGGGGCCGCTTCGTGGAACACTGAAGCTTTCTTT; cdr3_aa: CASSGEGAASWNTEAFF
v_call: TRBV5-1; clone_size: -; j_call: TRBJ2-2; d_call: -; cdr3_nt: TGCGCCAGCAGCTTTGGGCCAGAGTCCCCGGGGGAGCTGTTTTTT; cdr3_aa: CASSFGPESPGELFF
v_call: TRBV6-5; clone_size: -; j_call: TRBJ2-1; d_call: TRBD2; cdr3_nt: TGTGCCAGCAGTCCCCGGACTAGCACCAATGAGCAGTTCTTC; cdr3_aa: CASSPRTSTNEQFF
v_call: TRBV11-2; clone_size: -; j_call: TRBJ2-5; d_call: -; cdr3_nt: TGTGCCAGCAGCTTAGGGTGGGCAGGGTACCAAGAGACCCAGTACTTC; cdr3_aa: CASSLGWAGYQETQYF
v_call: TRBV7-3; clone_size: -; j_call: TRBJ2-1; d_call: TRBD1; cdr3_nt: TGTGCCAGTTCGGGACAGGGCTACAATGAGCAGTTCTTC; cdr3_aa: CASSGQGYNEQFF
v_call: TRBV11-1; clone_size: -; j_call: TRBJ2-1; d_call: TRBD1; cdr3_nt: TGTGCCAGCTCCTTGGACAGGCACAATGAGCAGTTCTTC; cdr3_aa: CASSLDRHNEQFF
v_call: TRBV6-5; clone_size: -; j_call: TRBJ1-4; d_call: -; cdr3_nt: TGTGCCAGCAGATCCTCCGGACAGAGGGATGAAAAACTGTTTTTT; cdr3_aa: CASRSSGQRDEKLFF
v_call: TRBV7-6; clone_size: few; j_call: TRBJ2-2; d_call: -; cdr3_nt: TGTGCCAGCAGCTCAGGGGGGACGGCTAACACCGGGGAGCTGTTTTTT; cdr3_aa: CASSSGGTANTGELFF
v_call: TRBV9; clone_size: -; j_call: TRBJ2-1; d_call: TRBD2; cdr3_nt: TGTGCCAGCAGCGTAGGGGGACTAGCGGGAGTGGCCCCCTCCTACAATGAGCAGTTCTTC; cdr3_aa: CASSVGGLAGVAPSYNEQFF
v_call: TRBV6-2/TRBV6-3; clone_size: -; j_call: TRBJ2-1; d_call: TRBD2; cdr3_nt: TGTGCCAGCAGCCGAGGGACTAGCGGCCGGGAGCAGTTCTTC; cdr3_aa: CASSRGTSGREQFF
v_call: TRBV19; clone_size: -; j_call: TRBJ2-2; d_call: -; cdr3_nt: TGTGCCAGTAGAGGGGTCAACACCGGGGAGCTGTTTTTT; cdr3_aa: CASRGVNTGELFF
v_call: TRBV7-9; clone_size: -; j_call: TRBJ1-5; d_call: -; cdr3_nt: TGTGCCAGCATGGCAGGCTCGGCTCAGCCCCAGCATTTT; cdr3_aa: CASMAGSAQPQHF
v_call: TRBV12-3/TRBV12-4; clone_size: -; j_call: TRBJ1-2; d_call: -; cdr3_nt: TGTGCCAGCAGTTTTCGGCAGGGGAATGGCTACACCTTC; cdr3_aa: CASSFRQGNGYTF
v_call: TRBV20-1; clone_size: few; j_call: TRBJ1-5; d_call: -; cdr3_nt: TGCAGTGCCCGGGGCAATCAGCCCCAGCATTTT; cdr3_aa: CSARGNQPQHF
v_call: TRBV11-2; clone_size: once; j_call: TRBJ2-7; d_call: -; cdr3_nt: TGTGCCAGCAGCCCTGTCGGAGCTTCCTACGAGCAGTACTTC; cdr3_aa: CASSPVGASYEQYF
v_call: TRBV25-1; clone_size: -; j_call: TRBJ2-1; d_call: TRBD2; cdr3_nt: TGTGCCAGCAGGGCGGGAGGGCCCTACAATGAGCAGTTCTTC; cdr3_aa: CASRAGGPYNEQFF
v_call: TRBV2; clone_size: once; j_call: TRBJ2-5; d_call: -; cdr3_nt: TGTGCCAGCAGGGACCGAGCGGACAGCGGAGACCAAGAGACCCAGTACTTC; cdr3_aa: CASRDRADSGDQETQYF
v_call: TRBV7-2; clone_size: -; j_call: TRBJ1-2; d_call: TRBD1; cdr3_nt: TGTGCCAGCAGCTCGGGACAGGCCGTTGGCTACACCTTC; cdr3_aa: CASSSGQAVGYTF
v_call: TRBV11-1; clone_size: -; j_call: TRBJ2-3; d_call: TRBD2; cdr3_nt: TGTGCCAGCAGCTTAGTGATAGCGGGGGATACGCAGTATTTT; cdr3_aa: CASSLVIAGDTQYF
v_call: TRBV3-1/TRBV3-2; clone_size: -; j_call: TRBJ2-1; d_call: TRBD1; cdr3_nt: TGTGCCAGCAGCCACGGCGGACAGGGATACAATGAGCAGTTCTTC; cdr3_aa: CASSHGGQGYNEQFF